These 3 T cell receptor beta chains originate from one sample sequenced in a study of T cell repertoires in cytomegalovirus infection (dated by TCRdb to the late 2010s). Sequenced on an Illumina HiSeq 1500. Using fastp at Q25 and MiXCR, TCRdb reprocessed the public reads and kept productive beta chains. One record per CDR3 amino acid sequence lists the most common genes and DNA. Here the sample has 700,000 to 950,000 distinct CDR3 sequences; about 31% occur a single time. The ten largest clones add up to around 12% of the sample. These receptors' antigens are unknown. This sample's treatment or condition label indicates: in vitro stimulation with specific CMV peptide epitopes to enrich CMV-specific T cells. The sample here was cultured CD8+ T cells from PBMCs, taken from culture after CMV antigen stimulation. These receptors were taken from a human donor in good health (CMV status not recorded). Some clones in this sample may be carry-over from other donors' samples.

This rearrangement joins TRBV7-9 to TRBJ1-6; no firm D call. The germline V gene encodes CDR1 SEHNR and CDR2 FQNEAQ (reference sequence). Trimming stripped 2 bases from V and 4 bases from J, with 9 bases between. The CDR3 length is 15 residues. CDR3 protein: CASSLTGRYNSPLHF. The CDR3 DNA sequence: TGTGCCAGCAGCTTAACGGGGAGGTATAATTCACCCCTCCACTTT.

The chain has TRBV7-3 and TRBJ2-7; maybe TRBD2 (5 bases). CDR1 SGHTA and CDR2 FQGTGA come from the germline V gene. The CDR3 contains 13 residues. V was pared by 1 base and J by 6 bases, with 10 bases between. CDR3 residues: CASSLKPGVEQYV. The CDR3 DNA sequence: TGTGCCAGCAGCTTAAAGCCCGGGGTCGAGCAGTACGTC.

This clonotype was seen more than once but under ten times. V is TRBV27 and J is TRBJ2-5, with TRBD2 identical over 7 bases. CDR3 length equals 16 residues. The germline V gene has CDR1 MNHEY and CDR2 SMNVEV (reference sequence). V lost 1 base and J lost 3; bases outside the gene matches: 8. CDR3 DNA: TGTGCCAGCAGTTTATATACCTCTAGCGGTGAAGAGACCCAGTACTTC. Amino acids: CASSLYTSSGEETQYF.